This T cell receptor (beta chain) was identified during a study of blood T cell repertoires in COVID-19. Germline V CDR1 and CDR2: MDHEN, SYDVKM. Trimming took 2 bases from V and 10 from J; bases not matched to a gene: 11. The length of the CDR3 is 15 residues. Sequenced by immunoSEQ multiplex PCR; TCRdb stores in-frame clones only, minus some. The repertoire holds tens of thousands of clones, with 65% to 80% as singletons. Sequenced input: peripheral blood. V is TRBV28 and J is TRBJ1-5; 7 bases align to TRBD1. The receptor's source is an elderly woman with active or convalescent COVID-19. This chain's CDR3 is CASSLPDRVQRPQHF. The CDR3 DNA reads TGTGCCAGCAGTTTACCCGACAGGGTCCAACGACCCCAGCATTTT.